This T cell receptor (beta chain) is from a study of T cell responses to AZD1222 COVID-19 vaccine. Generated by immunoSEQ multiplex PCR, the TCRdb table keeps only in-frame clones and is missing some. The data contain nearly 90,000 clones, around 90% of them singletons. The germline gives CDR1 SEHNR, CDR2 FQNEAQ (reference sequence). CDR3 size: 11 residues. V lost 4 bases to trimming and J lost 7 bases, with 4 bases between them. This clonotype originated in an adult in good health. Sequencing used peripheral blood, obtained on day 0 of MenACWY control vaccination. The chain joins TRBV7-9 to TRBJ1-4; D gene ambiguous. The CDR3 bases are TGTGCCAGCAGCTCGACTGAAAAACTGTTTTTT. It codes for CASSSTEKLFF.